This T cell receptor beta chain derives from a study of OX40 agonist ivuxolimab in advanced cancers. CDR1 SGHAT and CDR2 FQNNGV come from the germline V gene. V lost 2 bases and J lost 1, with 12 bases in between. CDR3 length equals 15 residues. Using immunoSEQ multiplex PCR, the repertoire was profiled, and TCRdb retains in-frame clones only, with some absent. The sample consists of around 60,000 clones, 86% of them appearing once. This clonotype originated in an adult with an advanced solid tumor such as melanoma, head and neck, liver or kidney cancer. The rearrangement uses TRBV11-2 and TRBJ2-7; tentative D call: TRBD1 (5 bases). The sequencing here drew on CD4+ or CD8+ T cells sorted from blood, taken in a trial of the OX40 agonist ivuxolimab. This chain's CDR3 is CASSLLNRNSYEQYF. CDR3 DNA: TGTGCCAGCAGCTTACTCAACAGGAATTCCTACGAGCAGTACTTC.